This TCR beta chain was obtained from a study of read filtering for tumor transcriptome and immune sequencing. From approximately 430 ng of RNA, a library with molecular barcoded alpha/delta and beta/gamma adaptors was made. TCRdb analysed the reads with MiXCR anew, one entry per CDR3 protein. The table shows tens of thousands of distinct CDR3 sequences, with roughly 20% occurring only once. V shed 5 bases and J 2 bases; nucleotides not matched to a gene: 9. Germline V gene sequence: CDR1 GTSNPN, CDR2 SVGIG (reference sequence). The CDR3 loop spans 14 amino acids. This clonotype was seen at least ten times. Its cognate antigen is unknown. General study points: Approximately 77% of IR-seq clonotypes had a single read, yet these held approximately 4% of reads.

The sample consisted of a population of CD138-negative cells sorted from bone marrow. The V and J genes are TRBV30 and TRBJ2-7; TRBD1 matches at 7 bases. The clonotype originates from a donor at least 40 years old with multiple myeloma. This CDR3 reads CAWLDRRYPYEQYF. DNA for the CDR3: TGTGCCTGGCTGGACAGGCGGTACCCCTACGAGCAGTACTTC. The full variable domain, rest sourced from reference TRBV30 and TRBJ2-7, is SQTIHQWPATLVQPVGSPLSLECTVEGTSNPNLYWYRQAAGRGLQLLFYSVGIGQISSEVPQNLSASRPQDRQFILSSKKLLLSDSGFYLCAWLDRRYPYEQYFGPGTRLTVT.